Given below is one T cell receptor beta chain in context. The sample comes from a study of T cells expressing NK-cell markers. TCRdb re-called the 5' RACE reads and gives one entry per CDR3 protein, without DNA. The repertoire table contains 150,000 or so distinct CDR3 sequences. The CDR3 has 13 amino acids. CDR1 and CDR2 (germline): DFQATT, SNEGSKA (reference sequence). Specimen: blood T cells: a sorted CD56 or NKG2C T cell subset, CD4+ or CD8+ T cells, or bulk PBMC T cells (not recorded which). The receptor comes from a woman between 50 and 59 years old in good health. The chain has TRBV20-1 and TRBJ2-3; checking the TCRdb D call of TRBD1 is not possible without DNA. The chain's CDR3 is CSARPRVTDTQYF.